This TCR beta chain was identified during a study of monozygotic twins with inflammatory bowel disease. Study results and caveats: Fewer shared clonotypes with others were found in IBD patients than in healthy twins, especially with disease activity. Twins with IBD were found to have lower TCRbeta diversity (inverse Simpson) than healthy co-twins. Varied immunosuppressive treatments among patients may have increased repertoire variability.

Unfractionated whole blood yielded total RNA, and T cells were not sorted. From the 5' RACE reads, TCRdb lists one entry per CDR3 protein and no DNA. This sample's table reports a few hundred thousand distinct CDR3 sequences. The CDR3 is 15 residues long. CDR1 and CDR2 (germline): DFQATT, SNEGSKA (reference sequence). With respect to this clonotype: The antigen is unknown.

The chain uses TRBV20-1 and TRBJ1-2; TCRdb's D call of TRBD1 is untestable without DNA. The source is a human donor with ulcerative colitis or Crohn's disease, or a healthy co-twin of an affected twin (not recorded which). The sample taken for sequencing was blood. CDR3 region: CSARDLTGEIYGYTF.